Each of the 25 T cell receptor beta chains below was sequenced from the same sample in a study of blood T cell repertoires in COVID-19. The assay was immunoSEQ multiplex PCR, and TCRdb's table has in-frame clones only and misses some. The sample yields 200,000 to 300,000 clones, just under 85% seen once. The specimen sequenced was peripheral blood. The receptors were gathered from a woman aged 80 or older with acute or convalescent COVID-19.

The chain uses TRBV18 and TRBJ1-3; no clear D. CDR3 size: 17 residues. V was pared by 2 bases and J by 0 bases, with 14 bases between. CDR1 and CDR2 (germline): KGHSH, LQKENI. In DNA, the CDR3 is TGTGCCAGCTCACCATTCGGGTCCCGCGTCTCTGGAAACACCATATATTTT. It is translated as CASSPFGSRVSGNTIYF.

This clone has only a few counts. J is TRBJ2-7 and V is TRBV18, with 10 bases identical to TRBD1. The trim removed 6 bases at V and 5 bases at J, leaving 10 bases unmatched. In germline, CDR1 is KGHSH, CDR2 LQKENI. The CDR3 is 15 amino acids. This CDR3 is CASSLRGQGRDEQYF. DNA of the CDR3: TGTGCCAGCTCTCTGAGGGGACAGGGGCGGGACGAGCAGTACTTC.

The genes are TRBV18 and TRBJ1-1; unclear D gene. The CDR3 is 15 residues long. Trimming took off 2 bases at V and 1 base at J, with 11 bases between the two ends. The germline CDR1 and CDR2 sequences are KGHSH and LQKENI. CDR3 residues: CASSPRSGQNTEAFF. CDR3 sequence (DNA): TGTGCCAGCTCACCAAGGTCAGGTCAGAACACTGAAGCTTTCTTT. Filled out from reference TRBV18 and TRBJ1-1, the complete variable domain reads NAGVMQNPRHLVRRRGQEARLRCSPMKGHSHVYWYRQLPEEGLKFMVYLQKENIIDESGMPKERFSAEFPKEGPSILRIQQVVRGDSAAYFCASSPRSGQNTEAFFGQGTRLTVV.

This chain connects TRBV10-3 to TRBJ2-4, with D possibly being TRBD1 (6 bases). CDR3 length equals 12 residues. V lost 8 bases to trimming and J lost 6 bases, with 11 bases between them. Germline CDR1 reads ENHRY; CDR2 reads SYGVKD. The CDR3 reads CAIRQDVNIQYF. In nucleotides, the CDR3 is TGTGCCATCCGACAGGACGTAAACATTCAGTACTTC.

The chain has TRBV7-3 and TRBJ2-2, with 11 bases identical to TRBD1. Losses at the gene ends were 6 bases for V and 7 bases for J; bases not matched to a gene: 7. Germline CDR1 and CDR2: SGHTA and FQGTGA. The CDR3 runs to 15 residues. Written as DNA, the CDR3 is TGTGCCAGCAGGCCCGGGACAGGGGGTTTCGGGGAGCTGTTTTTT. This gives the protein CASRPGTGGFGELFF. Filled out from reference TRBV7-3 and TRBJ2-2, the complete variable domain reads GAGVSQTPSNKVTEKGKYVELRCDPISGHTALYWYRQSLGQGPEFLIYFQGTGAADDSGLPNDRFFAVRPEGSVSTLKIQRTERGDSAVYLCASRPGTGGFGELFFGEGSRLTVL.

This CDR3 reads CAWSLQGNFNQPQHF. The DNA for the CDR3 is TGTGCCTGGAGCTTACAGGGGAATTTCAATCAGCCCCAGCATTTT. The chain joins TRBV30 to TRBJ1-5; 7 bases agree with TRBD1. Germline V CDR1 and CDR2: GTSNPN, SVGIG (reference sequence). V gave up 3 bases and J gave up 3 bases; unmatched junction bases: 8. This CDR3 is built from 15 residues.

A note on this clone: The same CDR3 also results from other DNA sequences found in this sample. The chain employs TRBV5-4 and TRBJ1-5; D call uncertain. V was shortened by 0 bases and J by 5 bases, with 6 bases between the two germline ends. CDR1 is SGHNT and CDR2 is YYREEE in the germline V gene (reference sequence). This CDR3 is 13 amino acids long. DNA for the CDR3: TGTGCCAGCAGCTTGGCTCCGTATCAGCCCCAGCATTTT. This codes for CASSLAPYQPQHF.

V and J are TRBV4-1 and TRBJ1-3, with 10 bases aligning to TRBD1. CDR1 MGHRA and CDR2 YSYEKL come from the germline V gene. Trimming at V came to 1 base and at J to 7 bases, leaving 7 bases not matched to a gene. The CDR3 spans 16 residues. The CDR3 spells CASSQGPGQGWNTIYF. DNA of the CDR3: TGCGCCAGCAGCCAAGGGCCGGGACAGGGGTGGAACACCATATATTTT.

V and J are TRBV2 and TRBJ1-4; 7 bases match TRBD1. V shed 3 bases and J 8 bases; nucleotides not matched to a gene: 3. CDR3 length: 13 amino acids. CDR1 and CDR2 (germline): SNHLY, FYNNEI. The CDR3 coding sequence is TGTGCCAGCAGTGAGACAGGGAAGGAAAAACTGTTTTTT. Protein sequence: CASSETGKEKLFF.

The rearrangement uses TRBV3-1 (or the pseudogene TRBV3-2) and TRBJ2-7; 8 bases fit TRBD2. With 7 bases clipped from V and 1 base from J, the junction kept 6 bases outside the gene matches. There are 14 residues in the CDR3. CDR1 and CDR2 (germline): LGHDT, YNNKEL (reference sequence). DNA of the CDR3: TGTGCCAGCAACAAAGCGGGGGAATCCTACGAGCAGTACTTC. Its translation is CASNKAGESYEQYF.

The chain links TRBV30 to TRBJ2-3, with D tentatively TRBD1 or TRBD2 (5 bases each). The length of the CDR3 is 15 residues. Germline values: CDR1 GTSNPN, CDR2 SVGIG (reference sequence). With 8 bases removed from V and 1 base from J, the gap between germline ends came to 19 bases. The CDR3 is CAGARGSGGTDTQYF. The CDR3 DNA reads TGTGCCGGGGCTAGAGGAAGCGGAGGCACAGATACGCAGTATTTT.

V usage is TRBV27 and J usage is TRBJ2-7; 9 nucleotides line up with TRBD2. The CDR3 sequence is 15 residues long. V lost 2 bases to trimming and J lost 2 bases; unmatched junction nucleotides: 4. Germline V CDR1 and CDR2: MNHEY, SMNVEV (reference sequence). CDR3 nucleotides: TGTGCCAGCAGTTTAGGTGGCGGGGGGGCCTACGAGCAGTACTTC. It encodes CASSLGGGGAYEQYF.

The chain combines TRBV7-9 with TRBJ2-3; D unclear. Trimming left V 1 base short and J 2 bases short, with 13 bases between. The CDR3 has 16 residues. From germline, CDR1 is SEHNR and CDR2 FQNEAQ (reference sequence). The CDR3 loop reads CASSLVLSPPTDTQYF. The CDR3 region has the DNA TGTGCCAGCAGCTTAGTACTCTCCCCCCCCACAGATACGCAGTATTTT.

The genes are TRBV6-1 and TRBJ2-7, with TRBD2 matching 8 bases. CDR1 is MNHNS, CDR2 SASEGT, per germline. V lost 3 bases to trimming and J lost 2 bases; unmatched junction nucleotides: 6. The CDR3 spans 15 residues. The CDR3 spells CASSETAGATYEQYF. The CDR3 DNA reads TGTGCCAGCAGTGAGACAGCGGGGGCCACCTACGAGCAGTACTTC.

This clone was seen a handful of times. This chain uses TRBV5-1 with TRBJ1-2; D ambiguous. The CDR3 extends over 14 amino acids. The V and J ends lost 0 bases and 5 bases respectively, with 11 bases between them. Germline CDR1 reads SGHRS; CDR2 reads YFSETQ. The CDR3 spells CASSLALEQYGYTF. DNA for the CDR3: TGCGCCAGCAGCTTGGCGTTAGAACAGTATGGCTACACCTTC.

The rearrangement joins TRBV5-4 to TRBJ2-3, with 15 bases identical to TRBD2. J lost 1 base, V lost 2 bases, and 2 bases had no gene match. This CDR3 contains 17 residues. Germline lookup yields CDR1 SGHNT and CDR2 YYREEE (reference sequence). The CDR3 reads CASSFGTSGGRTDTQYF. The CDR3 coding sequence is TGTGCCAGCAGCTTCGGGACTAGCGGGGGGCGCACAGATACGCAGTATTTT.

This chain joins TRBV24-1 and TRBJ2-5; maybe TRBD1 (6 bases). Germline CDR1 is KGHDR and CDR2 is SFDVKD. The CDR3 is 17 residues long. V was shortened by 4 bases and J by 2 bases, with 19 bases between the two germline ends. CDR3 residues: CATSDPMGTGRQETQYF. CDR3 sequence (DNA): TGTGCCACCAGTGACCCCATGGGTACAGGGCGACAAGAGACCCAGTACTTC.

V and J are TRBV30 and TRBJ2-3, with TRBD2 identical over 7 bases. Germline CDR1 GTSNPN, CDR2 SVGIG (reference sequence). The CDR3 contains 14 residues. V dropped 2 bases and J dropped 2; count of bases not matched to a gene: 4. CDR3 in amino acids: CAWSPRGNTDTQYF. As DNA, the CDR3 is TGTGCCTGGAGTCCGCGGGGGAACACAGATACGCAGTATTTT.

The CDR3: CSVDTGTGGIGGYGYTF. In nucleotides, the CDR3 is TGCAGCGTCGATACCGGGACAGGGGGCATCGGCGGCTATGGCTACACCTTC. The chain recombines TRBV29-1 with TRBJ1-2; TRBD1 aligns across 12 bases. Germline V gene sequence: CDR1 SQVTM, CDR2 ANQGSEA. The V and J ends lost 6 bases and 4 bases, in that order; junction bases with no gene match: 15. This CDR3 region has 17 residues.

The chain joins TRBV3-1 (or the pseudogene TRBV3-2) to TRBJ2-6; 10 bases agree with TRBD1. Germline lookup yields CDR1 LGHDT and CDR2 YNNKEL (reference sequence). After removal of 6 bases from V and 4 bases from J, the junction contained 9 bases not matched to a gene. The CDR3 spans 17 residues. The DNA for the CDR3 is TGTGCCAGCAGTTCCGGGACAGGGGTAAAGGGGGCCAACGTCCTGACTTTC. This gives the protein CASSSGTGVKGANVLTF.

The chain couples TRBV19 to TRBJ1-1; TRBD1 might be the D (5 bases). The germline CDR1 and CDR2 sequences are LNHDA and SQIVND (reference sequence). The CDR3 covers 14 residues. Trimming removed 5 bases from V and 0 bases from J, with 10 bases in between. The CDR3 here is CASSQIGVNTEAFF. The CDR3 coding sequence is TGTGCCAGTAGTCAGATAGGGGTGAACACTGAAGCTTTCTTT.

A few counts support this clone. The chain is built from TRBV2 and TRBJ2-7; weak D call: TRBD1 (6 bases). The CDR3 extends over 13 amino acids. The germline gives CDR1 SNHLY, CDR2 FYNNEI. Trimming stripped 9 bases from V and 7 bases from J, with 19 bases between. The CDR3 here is CASRQAGLPEQYF. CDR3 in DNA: TGTGCCAGTCGACAGGCAGGTTTACCGGAGCAGTACTTC.

The chain's CDR3 is CASSPGTSGGQETQYF. Here the CDR3 DNA reads TGCGCCAGCAGCCCAGGGACTAGCGGGGGACAAGAGACCCAGTACTTC. V and J are TRBV4-1 and TRBJ2-5; TRBD2 agrees at 14 bases. Per germline, CDR1 MGHRA and CDR2 YSYEKL. The trim removed 4 bases at V and 2 bases at J, leaving 3 bases unmatched. This CDR3 has 16 amino acids.

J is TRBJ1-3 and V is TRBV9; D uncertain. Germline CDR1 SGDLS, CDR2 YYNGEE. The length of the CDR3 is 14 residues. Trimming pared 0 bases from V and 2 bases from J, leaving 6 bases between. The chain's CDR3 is CASSVGSAGNTIYF. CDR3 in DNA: TGTGCCAGCAGCGTAGGGTCGGCTGGAAACACCATATATTTT.

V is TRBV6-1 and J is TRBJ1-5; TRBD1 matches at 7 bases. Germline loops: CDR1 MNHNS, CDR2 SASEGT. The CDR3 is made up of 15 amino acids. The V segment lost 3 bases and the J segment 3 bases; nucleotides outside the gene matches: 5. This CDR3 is CASSDGRGSNQPQHF. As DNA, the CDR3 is TGTGCCAGCAGTGACGGCAGGGGGTCCAATCAGCCCCAGCATTTT.